In this sample, the clone carrying this T cell receptor beta chain turned up a few times. The target antigen is unknown. In germline, CDR1 is SGHDN, CDR2 FVKESK. This CDR3 spans 15 amino acids. With 3 bases removed from V and 9 bases from J, the gap between germline ends came to 15 bases. Attachment of unique molecular identifiers to individual cDNA molecules was performed. Using its own MiXCR run on the 5' RACE reads, TCRdb lists one record per CDR3 protein. Of tens of thousands of distinct CDR3 sequences listed, over 13% are singletons. The data were taken from a study of early T cells in non-severe SARS-CoV-2 infection. On the study more broadly: RNA in bulk from unsorted whole blood was sequenced, and chains were unpaired.

Overall study results and limits: Matching with VDJdb favored anti-spike CD8 responses (missing private and CD4 specificities).

The V call is TRBV14, the J call TRBJ1-6; D may be TRBD1 (6 bases). This TCR derives from an adult who was a healthcare worker with PCR-confirmed SARS-CoV-2 infection or an uninfected control (not recorded which). Sequenced here: whole blood, sampled at baseline. CDR3 nucleotides: TGTGCCAGCAGCCAGGTGGGCAGGGGATTTTCACCCCTCCACTTT. This sequence encodes CASSQVGRGFSPLHF. Using reference TRBV14 and TRBJ1-6 for the parts outside the CDR3, the full variable domain is EAGVTQFPSHSVIEKGQTVTLRCDPISGHDNLYWYRRVMGKEIKFLLHFVKESKQDESGMPNNRFLAERTGGTYSTLKVQPAELEDSGVYFCASSQVGRGFSPLHFGNGTRLTVT.